Each of the 9 T cell receptor beta chains below was sequenced from the same sample in a study of blood T cells in healthy people across ages. Next came a second PCR, run for roughly 7 to 12 cycles, which used a sample-barcoded 5' primer along with a J-beta primer mix. TCRdb reprocessed the 5' RACE reads with MiXCR, giving one entry per CDR3 protein. The data hold fewer than 700,000 distinct CDR3 sequences, with around 48% observed a single time. Sequenced input: blood. The receptors were gathered from an elderly man in good health.

The CDR3 DNA is TGTGCCAGCAGTCCAAGCGTTGCGGGAGGGCCGAGAGAGACCCAGTACTTC. This codes for CASSPSVAGGPRETQYF. J is TRBJ2-5 and V is TRBV27, with 9 bases identical to TRBD2. The J segment lost 4 bases and the V segment lost 5 bases, leaving 14 bases of the junction unmatched. Germline values: CDR1 MNHEY, CDR2 SMNVEV (reference sequence). The CDR3 runs to 17 residues.

V usage is TRBV4-1 and J usage is TRBJ2-5; D is possibly TRBD2 (6 bases). V was cut by 5 bases and J by 5 bases, with 12 bases left in between. This CDR3 comprises 13 residues. Germline V gene lookup returns CDR1 MGHRA and CDR2 YSYEKL. CDR3 sequence reads: CASSWTRGETQYF. In DNA, the CDR3 is TGCGCCAGCAGCTGGACCCGGGGGGAGACCCAGTACTTC.

This clonotype appeared a few times. The chain's CDR3 is CASSLEGNGYGYTF. In nucleotides, the CDR3 is TGTGCCAGCAGCTTAGAGGGGAACGGCTATGGCTACACCTTC. The chain has TRBV7-9 and TRBJ1-2, with a possible D match to TRBD1 (5 bases). Germline CDR1 and CDR2: SEHNR and FQNEAQ (reference sequence). The V end was cut by 1 base, the J end by 4 bases, with 10 bases between. The CDR3 extends over 14 amino acids. The entire variable domain, with the rest obtained from reference TRBV7-9 and TRBJ1-2, is as follows: DTGVSQNPRHKITKRGQNVTFRCDPISEHNRLYWYRQTLGQGPEFLTYFQNEAQLEKSRLLSDRFSAERPKGSFSTLEIQRTEQGDSAMYLCASSLEGNGYGYTFGSGTRLTVV.

The chain joins TRBV20-1 to TRBJ2-1; 9 bases are a match to TRBD2. The CDR3 consists of 16 residues. Unmatched junction bases numbered 11, after V lost 0 bases and J lost 8 bases. CDR1 DFQATT and CDR2 SNEGSKA come from the germline V gene (reference sequence). The CDR3 is CSARDPGGGAEDEQFF. The CDR3 region has the DNA TGCAGTGCTAGAGACCCTGGCGGGGGGGCCGAGGATGAGCAGTTCTTC.

This clonotype was detected only once. Germline and junction disagree at one end, which may indicate a read error. The chain has TRBV5-1 and TRBJ1-2; possible D gene TRBD1, 6 bases. CDR3 size: 14 residues. Germline V gives CDR1 SGHRS, CDR2 YFSETQ. In DNA form, the CDR3 reads TGCGCCGGCAGCTCCGGGTCGGGGGGCTTGGGCTACACCTTC. This codes for CAGSSGSGGLGYTF.

This clonotype was detected a few times. The chain carries TRBV20-1 and TRBJ2-3; D is uncertain. Per germline, CDR1 DFQATT and CDR2 SNEGSKA (reference sequence). The CDR3 consists of 13 residues. Trimming removed 2 bases from V and 2 bases from J, with 8 bases in between. This CDR3 reads CSARRGNTDTQYF. CDR3 sequence (DNA): TGCAGTGCTAGACGCGGAAACACAGATACGCAGTATTTT.

This rearrangement joins TRBV13 to TRBJ2-1, with D tentatively TRBD2 (6 bases). CDR1 and CDR2 from the germline V gene are PRHDT and FYEKMQ (reference sequence). Trimming took 4 bases from V and 6 from J, leaving 16 bases between them. The CDR3 length is 15 residues. CDR3 in amino acids: CASSSVDRAGNEQFF. The CDR3 DNA sequence: TGTGCCAGCAGCTCGGTGGACCGAGCGGGCAATGAGCAGTTCTTC. Full variable domain (outside the CDR3, taken from reference TRBV13 and TRBJ2-1): AAGVIQSPRHLIKEKRETATLKCYPIPRHDTVYWYQQGPGQDPQFLISFYEKMQSDKGSIPDRFSAQQFSDYHSELNMSSLELGDSALYFCASSSVDRAGNEQFFGPGTRLTVL.

The chain carries TRBV28 and TRBJ2-1, with D unresolved. The V end lost 7 bases, the J end lost 0 bases, and 25 bases lay between the germline ends. CDR3 length: 19 amino acids. Germline-derived CDR1 and CDR2 are MDHEN and SYDVKM. CDR3 protein: CASTLWARANGSSYNEQFF. In nucleotides, the CDR3 is TGTGCCAGCACCCTTTGGGCCCGGGCTAACGGAAGCTCCTACAATGAGCAGTTCTTC. Full variable domain (missing parts from reference TRBV28 and TRBJ2-1): DVKVTQSSRYLVKRTGEKVFLECVQDMDHENMFWYRQDPGLGLRLIYFSYDVKMKEKGDIPEGYSVSREKKERFSLILESASTNQTSMYLCASTLWARANGSSYNEQFFGPGTRLTVL.

The chain combines TRBV15 with TRBJ1-1; a possible D gene is TRBD1 (5 bases). CDR1 and CDR2 from the germline V gene are LNHNV and YYDKDF (reference sequence). The CDR3 consists of 14 residues. V shed 3 bases and J shed 8 bases, with 16 bases lying between them. CDR3 bases: TGTGCCACCAGCAGTCGGGGCCCACGAGAAGAAGCTTTCTTT. This encodes CATSSRGPREEAFF.